This T cell receptor (beta chain) came from a study of cytomegalovirus exposure and HLA in healthy donors. Study-level results: As a later analysis revealed, the rate of TCR association differed by HLA locus, with DRB1 most and HLA-C fewest. Several of the most significant clusters appeared, in a later analysis, to be linked to common viral pathogens.

Worth noting for this clone: What it binds is unknown.

This CDR3 region has 12 residues. The V segment lost 8 bases and the J segment 6 bases; nucleotides outside the gene matches: 3. Germline-derived CDR1 and CDR2 are MDHEN and SYDVKM. Vbeta (60) and Jbeta (13) primers were used in the PCR. Here immunoSEQ multiplex PCR was the method, and the copy in TCRdb shows in-frame clones only, minus some. Of approximately 190,000 clones in the sample, 82% were seen once. The TCR sequence derives from a woman aged 18-29 years in good health and CMV-seronegative. V gene TRBV28 combines with J gene TRBJ2-7; 11 bases align to TRBD2. The sequenced sample consisted of PBMCs. The CDR3 here is CASYSGRAEQYF. In DNA form, the CDR3 reads TGTGCCAGCTATAGCGGGAGGGCCGAGCAGTACTTC.